One sample yielded the 14 T cell receptor beta chains listed below, sequenced in a study of blood T cell repertoires in COVID-19. Libraries were prepared by immunoSEQ multiplex PCR; TCRdb keeps only in-frame clonotypes and omits some of them. This table has 15,000 to 17,000 clones, about 88% appearing once. Sequencing was performed on peripheral blood. The receptors originated from a man between 60 and 70 years old with acute or convalescent COVID-19.

This clone was recorded a few times. This chain joins TRBV2 and TRBJ1-3; tentative D call: TRBD1 (6 bases). Between the trimmed V and J ends, which lost 2 bases and 3 bases, there was a span of 14 bases. CDR3 length: 16 amino acids. Germline-derived CDR1 and CDR2 are SNHLY and FYNNEI. The CDR3 region has the DNA TGTGCCAGCAGTGAAATGGGGGCGCCAGGTGGAAACACCATATATTTT. It yields the protein CASSEMGAPGGNTIYF.

This clone was detected only a few times. The V call is TRBV3-1 (or the pseudogene TRBV3-2), the J call TRBJ2-7; 8 positions match TRBD1. CDR1 and CDR2 (germline): LGHDT, YNNKEL (reference sequence). With V trimmed by 2 bases and J by 0 bases, 3 bases remained unmatched. The CDR3 has 15 residues. CDR3 amino acids: CASSQQGATSYEQYF. The DNA of the CDR3 is TGTGCCAGCAGCCAACAGGGGGCGACCTCCTACGAGCAGTACTTC.

The CDR3 loop is CASSVGRSSGNTIYF. The CDR3 DNA reads as TGTGCCAGCAGCGTAGGACGGAGCTCTGGAAACACCATATATTTT. The V and J genes are TRBV9 and TRBJ1-3; D not resolved. The CDR3 has 15 residues. The V end lost 0 bases, the J end lost 0 bases, and 7 bases lay between the germline ends. Germline values: CDR1 SGDLS, CDR2 YYNGEE.

CDR3 residues: CASSKQREEVETQYF. The CDR3 DNA is TGTGCCAGCAGCAAACAGCGGGAGGAGGTAGAGACCCAGTACTTC. The chain couples TRBV7-3 to TRBJ2-5; 9 bases align to TRBD2. The ends lost 5 bases at V and 4 bases at J; junction bases unmatched: 8. Germline V gene sequence: CDR1 SGHTA, CDR2 FQGTGA. The CDR3 consists of 15 residues.

DNA of the CDR3: TGTGCCATCAGGGGGGACAGCCCCTCCTACGAGCAGTACTTC. Protein product: CAIRGDSPSYEQYF. The J gene is TRBJ2-7, the V gene TRBV10-3, with 7 bases fitting TRBD1. V was clipped by 6 bases and J by 0 bases; unmatched bases: 5. The CDR3 has 14 residues. Germline lookup yields CDR1 ENHRY and CDR2 SYGVKD.

A single count supports this clone. This chain connects TRBV28 to TRBJ2-1; 7 nucleotides align to TRBD1. The V segment lost 2 bases and the J segment 6 bases; nucleotides outside the gene matches: 7. The CDR3 has 15 residues. CDR1 is MDHEN and CDR2 is SYDVKM in the germline V gene. The CDR3 spells CASSLRGLGANEQFF. In nucleotides, the CDR3 is TGTGCCAGCAGTTTAAGGGGGCTGGGGGCCAATGAGCAGTTCTTC.

The chain recombines TRBV27 with TRBJ1-2; 9 bases align to TRBD1. The CDR3 is 14 residues long. The J segment lost 5 bases and the V segment lost 6 bases, leaving 7 bases of the junction unmatched. Germline assignment: CDR1 MNHEY and CDR2 SMNVEV (reference sequence). CDR3 coding DNA: TGTGCCAGCAGACAAACAGGGGGCGGTTATGGCTACACCTTC. This gives the protein CASRQTGGGYGYTF.

J is TRBJ2-1 and V is TRBV6-6, with D possibly matching TRBD1 (5 bases). Germline lookup yields CDR1 MNHNY and CDR2 SVGAGI (reference sequence). V lost 0 bases, J lost 7 bases, and 13 bases lay in between. There are 15 residues in the CDR3. In nucleotides, the CDR3 is TGTGCCAGCAGTTACTCGGACACCCTAAGGAATGAGCAGTTCTTC. Protein product: CASSYSDTLRNEQFF.

V and J are TRBV6-5 and TRBJ1-5; TRBD1 matches at 7 bases. V lost 6 bases to trimming and J lost 2 bases; unmatched junction nucleotides: 7. CDR3 size: 15 residues. Germline-derived CDR1 and CDR2 are MNHEY and SVGAGI. The CDR3 sequence: CASSGTVEGNQPQHF. The CDR3 coding sequence is TGTGCCAGCAGCGGGACAGTCGAGGGCAATCAGCCCCAGCATTTT.

This clone was counted a few times. This chain uses TRBV6-2 or TRBV6-3 with TRBJ1-5, with 8 bases identical to TRBD1. Germline loops: CDR1 MNHEY, CDR2 SVGEGT. Unmatched junction bases numbered 7, after V lost 2 bases and J lost 7 bases. The CDR3 covers 15 residues. CDR3 residues: CASSYLGQGGQPQHF. The CDR3 DNA reads as TGTGCCAGCAGTTACCTCGGACAGGGAGGCCAGCCCCAGCATTTT.

In DNA, the CDR3 is TGTGCCAGCAGCTTGGGACAGGGTGCCACTGAAGCTTTCTTT. Amino acid sequence: CASSLGQGATEAFF. The V and J genes are TRBV7-6 and TRBJ1-1; 9 bases are shared with TRBD1. V was pared by 3 bases and J by 4 bases, with 3 bases of the junction left unmatched. This CDR3 has 14 residues. Germline V gives CDR1 SGHVS, CDR2 FNYEAQ.

This chain links TRBV28 with TRBJ1-2, with a tentative D call TRBD1 (6 bases). V was shortened by 3 bases and J by 7 bases, with 18 bases between the two germline ends. Germline assignment: CDR1 MDHEN and CDR2 SYDVKM. This CDR3 has 15 amino acids. CDR3 sequence reads: CASSFGGGRRSGYTF. The CDR3 DNA reads TGTGCCAGCAGTTTTGGGGGGGGGCGCAGGAGTGGCTACACCTTC.

This clone showed up just once. CDR3 protein: CASSLTQGSGLHEQYF. For the CDR3, the DNA is TGTGCCAGCAGTCTTACCCAAGGTTCAGGGTTGCACGAGCAGTACTTC. The genes are TRBV14 and TRBJ2-7; D may be TRBD1 (5 bases). There are 16 residues in the CDR3. Trimming removed 6 bases from V and 5 bases from J, with 23 bases in between. Germline V CDR1 and CDR2: SGHDN, FVKESK.

The rearrangement links TRBV27 to TRBJ2-5; 9 bases are a match to TRBD1. From germline, CDR1 is MNHEY and CDR2 SMNVEV (reference sequence). This CDR3 contains 15 residues. V was clipped by 6 bases and J by 2 bases; unmatched bases: 7. This CDR3 reads CASSRGTGYQETQYF. In nucleotides, the CDR3 is TGTGCCAGCAGCCGCGGGACAGGGTATCAAGAGACCCAGTACTTC.